The following is a TCR beta chain sequence with its context. This sample was taken from a study of blood T cell repertoires in COVID-19. Per the study methods: Quantification of nucleated cells was approximated via reference gene primer amplification. Some clones are missing from TCRdb's copy, which holds only in-frame ones; the method was immunoSEQ multiplex PCR. V, J and clone size are those of that table, while D and trimming were read from the DNA. Of a few hundred thousand clones listed, approximately 85% were seen once; the top ten hold less than 2.5%. The length of the CDR3 is 14 residues. From germline, CDR1 is MNHEY and CDR2 SMNVEV (reference sequence). J gave up 10 bases and V 6 bases, and 11 bases lay outside the gene matches. Across 24 US areas, participants ranged in age from roughly 18 to 95 years. In assigning cohorts, the study relied on participant-reported clinical history. Among Cohort 3 donors, those recovered had two negative PCRs, clearance, or symptom resolution.

The specimen was PBMCs or T cells enriched from blood (not recorded which). The receptor comes from a woman in her fifties or sixties who had recovered from COVID-19. The rearrangement links TRBV27 to TRBJ2-1; TRBD1 matches 8 bases. The DNA for the CDR3 is TGTGCCAGCAGAAAACGACAGGGGCTAGGAGAGCAGTTCTTC. Translated: CASRKRQGLGEQFF.